A single sample gave rise to the 6 T cell receptor beta chains below, sequenced in a study of response to subunit inactivated influenza vaccine. MiXCR, applied by TCRdb to the RT-PCR reads, yields one record per CDR3 protein. The profile shows over 300,000 distinct CDR3 sequences, 21% of them singletons. Sequencing was performed on PBMCs from blood, taken less than 22 months after vaccination. The source of these receptors is a man in his fifties or sixties who received an inactivated influenza vaccine.

V gene TRBV29-1 combines with J gene TRBJ2-5; a weak D match, TRBD1 (5 bases). The CDR3 loop spans 13 amino acids. The V gene lost 2 bases and the J gene lost 0 bases, with 7 bases spanning the gap. Per germline, CDR1 SQVTM and CDR2 ANQGSEA. The CDR3 loop is CSVEMDNQETQYF. The CDR3 DNA follows: TGCAGCGTTGAAATGGACAACCAAGAGACCCAGTACTTC.

The chain has TRBV10-1 and TRBJ2-4; the D is unclear. CDR1 and CDR2 from the germline V gene are WNHNN and SYGVQD (reference sequence). The V end was cut by 3 bases, the J end by 0 bases, with 9 bases between. The CDR3 has 15 residues. The CDR3 reads CASSDGGAAKNIQYF. The CDR3 nucleotides read TGCGCCAGCAGTGACGGTGGAGCAGCCAAAAACATTCAGTACTTC.

The chain recombines TRBV5-6 with TRBJ1-2; 7 nucleotides align to TRBD1. Germline loops: CDR1 SGHDT, CDR2 YYEEEE. The CDR3 loop spans 15 amino acids. The ends lost 0 bases at V and 1 base at J; junction bases unmatched: 3. The CDR3: CASSLVDRDNYGYTF. The CDR3 DNA sequence: TGTGCCAGCAGCTTGGTTGACAGGGATAACTATGGCTACACCTTC. The variable domain in full, with the rest retrieved from reference TRBV5-6 and TRBJ1-2, is DAGVTQSPTHLIKTRGQQVTLRCSPKSGHDTVSWYQQALGQGPQFIFQYYEEEERQRGNFPDRFSGHQFPNYSSELNVNALLLGDSALYLCASSLVDRDNYGYTFGSGTRLTVV.

This clonotype has only a few counts. The rearrangement links TRBV20-1 to TRBJ1-5, with 8 bases lining up with TRBD1. Looked up from germline, CDR1 is DFQATT and CDR2 is SNEGSKA (reference sequence). V trimming: 6 bases; J trimming: 2 bases; junction bases outside the gene matches: 12. The CDR3 sequence is 16 residues long. The DNA for the CDR3 is TGCAGTGCGCAACCATTGGACAGGGATGGCAATCAGCCCCAGCATTTT. Amino acids: CSAQPLDRDGNQPQHF.

The chain joins TRBV7-2 to TRBJ1-6; 7 nucleotides agree with TRBD1. This CDR3 is 15 amino acids long. The V gene's germline CDR1 is SGHTA and CDR2 FQGNSA. The ends lost 0 bases at V and 7 bases at J; junction bases unmatched: 3. The CDR3 is CASSLAGTENSPLHF. CDR3 in DNA: TGTGCCAGCAGCTTAGCCGGGACAGAAAATTCACCCCTCCACTTT.

This clonotype was counted ten times or more. The chain carries TRBV3-1 and TRBJ2-1; 7 positions match TRBD1. The length of the CDR3 is 14 residues. Trimming removed 2 bases from V and 9 bases from J; junction bases left unmatched: 7. Germline V CDR1 and CDR2: LGHDT, YNNKEL (reference sequence). The chain's CDR3 is CASSQFNRGAEQFF. Written as DNA, the CDR3 is TGTGCCAGCAGCCAATTCAACAGGGGAGCTGAGCAGTTCTTC.